Below are 25 T cell receptor beta chains sequenced from a single sample in a study of blood T cell repertoires in COVID-19. Here immunoSEQ multiplex PCR was the method, and the copy in TCRdb shows in-frame clones only, minus some. Seen here are 350,000 to 400,000 clones, around 87% observed once, and the top ten hold roughly 1.9%. The material sequenced was PBMCs or T cells enriched from blood (not recorded which). Receptor source: a man in his forties or fifties in a cohort exposed to, infected with or recovered from COVID-19 (not recorded which).

V usage is TRBV5-8 and J usage is TRBJ1-1; 7 nucleotides agree with TRBD1. Trimming at V came to 4 bases and at J to 1 base, leaving 7 bases not matched to a gene. The CDR3 covers 15 residues. Germline V gene sequence: CDR1 SGHTS, CDR2 YDEGEE. The DNA for the CDR3 is TGTGCCAGCAGCCTACAGGGACAGACGAACACTGAAGCTTTCTTT. Its translation is CASSLQGQTNTEAFF.

The chain joins TRBV5-4 to TRBJ2-3; 10 bases fit TRBD2. The V gene's germline CDR1 is SGHNT and CDR2 YYREEE (reference sequence). J lost 3 bases, V lost 4 bases, and 5 bases had no gene match. There are 15 residues in the CDR3. The CDR3 DNA is TGTGCCAGCAGCCCTAGCGGGAGAGGGACAGATACGCAGTATTTT. Its protein is CASSPSGRGTDTQYF.

The chain is built from TRBV6-5 and TRBJ1-4; D might be TRBD1 (5 bases). Trimming took 8 bases from V and 8 from J, leaving 18 bases between them. CDR1 MNHEY and CDR2 SVGAGI come from the germline V gene. The CDR3 extends over 14 amino acids. CDR3 coding DNA: TGTGCCAGCGGGGGGTCGGTGGCTGGAGAAAAACTGTTTTTT. Its translation: CASGGSVAGEKLFF.

In DNA, the CDR3 is TGTGCCAGCAGGCTCGGGGCTAGCGGGGTCGACGAGCAGTACTTC. The encoded protein is CASRLGASGVDEQYF. The chain recombines TRBV6-5 with TRBJ2-7; 9 positions match TRBD2. From germline, CDR1 is MNHEY and CDR2 SVGAGI. The CDR3 length is 15 residues. V was clipped by 6 bases and J by 5 bases; unmatched bases: 11.

The chain couples TRBV5-5 to TRBJ2-7; TRBD1 matches 8 bases. The CDR3 extends over 13 amino acids. Germline loops: CDR1 SGHKS, CDR2 YYEKEE (reference sequence). J lost 7 bases, V lost 0 bases, and 3 bases had no gene match. CDR3 DNA sequence: TGTGCCAGCAGCTTGGACAGGGGGAAAGAGCAGTACTTC. Amino acid sequence: CASSLDRGKEQYF.

The chain couples TRBV7-9 to TRBJ2-2; D possibly corresponds to TRBD1 (5 bases). Germline values: CDR1 SEHNR, CDR2 FQNEAQ (reference sequence). Trimming left V 5 bases short and J 0 bases short, with 7 bases between. The CDR3 is 14 amino acids. CDR3 DNA sequence: TGTGCCAGCAGCCAACAGGCGAACACCGGGGAGCTGTTTTTT. Its translation is CASSQQANTGELFF.

The chain combines TRBV6-5 with TRBJ2-7; 10 bases map to TRBD1. Trimming at V came to 6 bases and at J to 6 bases, leaving 8 bases not matched to a gene. The CDR3 is 14 amino acids. Germline CDR1 reads MNHEY; CDR2 reads SVGAGI. The CDR3 DNA is TGTGCCAGCAGCCGGGGGACAGGGGCTGCCGAGCAGTACTTC. Its translation: CASSRGTGAAEQYF.

The chain joins TRBV14 to TRBJ2-1; D might be TRBD2 (6 bases). The germline V and J ends were trimmed by 6 bases and 2 bases, with 14 bases remaining between them. The CDR3 contains 15 residues. CDR1 SGHDN and CDR2 FVKESK come from the germline V gene. The DNA of the CDR3 is TGTGCCAGCAGACCCGGACTACCTCCCTACAATGAGCAGTTCTTC. This codes for CASRPGLPPYNEQFF.

V gene TRBV2 combines with J gene TRBJ1-2; 7 bases are shared with TRBD1. Germline loops: CDR1 SNHLY, CDR2 FYNNEI. The CDR3 sequence is 14 residues long. V lost 6 bases, J lost 7 bases, and 11 bases stayed unmatched. The CDR3 DNA sequence: TGTGCCAGCAGAGGGACAGTGAATAGGGGTGGCTACACCTTC. It yields the protein CASRGTVNRGGYTF. The variable domain in full, completed from reference TRBV2 and TRBJ1-2, reads EPEVTQTPSHQVTQMGQEVILRCVPISNHLYFYWYRQILGQKVEFLVSFYNNEISEKSEIFDDQFSVERPDGSNFTLKIRSTKLEDSAMYFCASRGTVNRGGYTFGSGTRLTVV.

The chain is built from TRBV9 and TRBJ1-1; 8 positions match TRBD1. There are 15 residues in the CDR3. J lost 5 bases, V lost 4 bases, and 10 bases had no gene match. CDR1 and CDR2 from the germline V gene are SGDLS and YYNGEE. CDR3 amino acids: CASSPRTGFGTEAFF. DNA for the CDR3: TGTGCCAGCAGCCCACGGACAGGGTTCGGGACTGAAGCTTTCTTT.

V is TRBV13 and J is TRBJ2-7, with no clear D. Germline CDR1 PRHDT, CDR2 FYEKMQ (reference sequence). The V and J ends lost 2 bases and 5 bases respectively, with 13 bases between them. This CDR3 comprises 14 residues. CDR3 amino acids: CASSLKASRDEQYF. The CDR3 DNA follows: TGTGCCAGCAGCTTAAAGGCTAGTCGAGACGAGCAGTACTTC.

By proportion, this clone is medium-sized (0.01 to 0.1%). The V and J genes are TRBV5-1 and TRBJ1-6, with D uncertain. CDR1 SGHRS and CDR2 YFSETQ come from the germline V gene. The CDR3 sequence is 15 residues long. With 4 bases removed from V and 3 bases from J, the gap between germline ends came to 11 bases. For the CDR3, the DNA is TGCGCCAGCAGCCCGAGGACTGACTATAATTCACCCCTCCACTTT. Its translation: CASSPRTDYNSPLHF.

This clone showed up just a few times. This chain joins TRBV5-4 and TRBJ2-7; no firm D call. CDR1 SGHNT and CDR2 YYREEE come from the germline V gene (reference sequence). V lost 2 bases, J lost 4 bases, and 7 bases lay in between. The length of the CDR3 is 12 residues. In nucleotides, the CDR3 is TGTGCCAGCAGCTTAGATCGGTACGAGCAGTACTTC. The encoded protein is CASSLDRYEQYF.

The V gene is TRBV6-5, the J gene TRBJ1-2, with TRBD1 identical over 9 bases. V lost 7 bases and J lost 9; bases outside the gene matches: 9. The CDR3 is 13 residues long. Germline loops: CDR1 MNHEY, CDR2 SVGAGI. The CDR3 DNA follows: TGTGCCAGCACCCCGGGACAGGGATCACGCTACACCTTC. Protein: CASTPGQGSRYTF.

The gene calls are TRBV7-8 and TRBJ2-3; no clear D gene. CDR3 length equals 13 residues. Germline lookup yields CDR1 SGHVS and CDR2 FQNEAQ. V was trimmed by 1 base and J by 3 bases, leaving 5 bases between them. CDR3 sequence reads: CASSLVTTDTQYF. The CDR3 DNA reads as TGTGCCAGCAGCTTAGTTACTACAGATACGCAGTATTTT.

V gene TRBV13 combines with J gene TRBJ1-5; D is perhaps TRBD1 (6 bases). CDR3 length: 15 residues. Trimming removed 0 bases from V and 2 bases from J, with 8 bases in between. Germline V lookup: CDR1 PRHDT, CDR2 FYEKMQ (reference sequence). CDR3 in DNA: TGTGCCAGCAGCTTAGGACAGGGTGGCAATCAGCCCCAGCATTTT. The encoded protein is CASSLGQGGNQPQHF.

The chain couples TRBV10-3 to TRBJ2-1; the D gene is possibly TRBD1 (6 bases). V lost 6 bases and J lost 5, with 11 bases in between. Germline assignment: CDR1 ENHRY and CDR2 SYGVKD. This CDR3 contains 13 residues. CDR3 residues: CAISLAGDNEQFF. CDR3 sequence (DNA): TGTGCCATCAGCCTCGCAGGGGACAATGAGCAGTTCTTC.

CDR3 residues: CASSVAPLATQETQYF. The CDR3 coding sequence is TGTGCCAGCAGCGTAGCCCCTTTAGCGACCCAAGAGACCCAGTACTTC. The genes are TRBV9 and TRBJ2-5; perhaps TRBD2 as D (5 bases). The CDR3 sequence is 16 residues long. Germline V gene sequence: CDR1 SGDLS, CDR2 YYNGEE. The ends were cut back, 0 bases at V and 1 base at J, with 13 bases in the middle. Complete variable domain (other parts from reference TRBV9 and TRBJ2-5): DSGVTQTPKHLITATGQRVTLRCSPRSGDLSVYWYQQSLDQGLQFLIQYYNGEERAKGNILERFSAQQFPDLHSELNLSSLELGDSALYFCASSVAPLATQETQYFGPGTRLLVL.

This clone showed up just a few times. The chain is built from TRBV6-2 or TRBV6-3 and TRBJ2-6; D ambiguous. The CDR3 sequence is 15 residues long. The germline CDR1 and CDR2 sequences are MNHEY and SVGEGT. Trimming cost V 0 bases and J 0 bases, with 3 bases left between them. CDR3 nucleotides: TGTGCCAGCAGTTACTCGGCCTCTGGGGCCAACGTCCTGACTTTC. Translation gives CASSYSASGANVLTF.

The rearrangement uses TRBV18 and TRBJ1-2; TRBD1 matches at 7 bases. CDR3 length: 13 amino acids. The V and J ends lost 4 bases and 4 bases, in that order; junction bases with no gene match: 3. From germline, CDR1 is KGHSH and CDR2 LQKENI. The CDR3 DNA sequence: TGTGCCAGCTCACGGGACAGTTTCTATGGCTACACCTTC. This translates into CASSRDSFYGYTF. Based on the CDR3 plus reference TRBV18 and TRBJ1-2, the full variable domain is NAGVMQNPRHLVRRRGQEARLRCSPMKGHSHVYWYRQLPEEGLKFMVYLQKENIIDESGMPKERFSAEFPKEGPSILRIQQVVRGDSAAYFCASSRDSFYGYTFGSGTRLTVV.

The V call is TRBV29-1, the J call TRBJ2-3; 16 bases are shared with TRBD2. The germline gives CDR1 SQVTM, CDR2 ANQGSEA. This CDR3 has 15 amino acids. V dropped 4 bases and J dropped 8; count of bases not matched to a gene: 6. CDR3 in amino acids: CSVGSGTSGRGTQYF. CDR3 nucleotide sequence: TGCAGCGTTGGCTCCGGGACTAGCGGGAGGGGTACGCAGTATTTT.

CDR3 nucleotide sequence: TGTGCCAGCTCAGCCGGGACAGCTAATGAAAAACTGTTTTTT. Residues: CASSAGTANEKLFF. This sequence joins TRBV18 and TRBJ1-4; the match to TRBD1 covers 7 bases. The CDR3 length is 14 residues. Germline V gene sequence: CDR1 KGHSH, CDR2 LQKENI. V shed 5 bases and J 3 bases; nucleotides not matched to a gene: 3.

In this sample, this clone turned up a few times. The rearrangement uses TRBV3-1 (or the pseudogene TRBV3-2) and TRBJ1-6; no reliable D call. V shed 5 bases and J shed 0 bases, with 5 bases lying between them. The germline V gene encodes CDR1 LGHDT and CDR2 YNNKEL (reference sequence). The CDR3 is 14 amino acids. Here the CDR3 reads CASSGSSYNSPLHF. The DNA for the CDR3 is TGTGCCAGCAGCGGGAGCTCCTATAATTCACCCCTCCACTTT.

The chain has TRBV19 and TRBJ1-4; 8 bases are shared with TRBD1. The CDR3 contains 16 residues. Germline assignment: CDR1 LNHDA and CDR2 SQIVND (reference sequence). V was clipped by 3 bases and J by 4 bases; unmatched bases: 7. The CDR3 sequence: CASSIRTGSINEKLFF. The CDR3, as DNA: TGTGCCAGTAGTATCCGGACAGGGTCGATTAATGAAAAACTGTTTTTT.

This chain joins TRBV3-1 (or the pseudogene TRBV3-2) and TRBJ2-7, with no clear D. Trimming shortened V by 1 base and J by 3 bases, and 7 bases separated the two germline ends. This CDR3 spans 13 amino acids. CDR1 LGHDT and CDR2 YNNKEL come from the germline V gene (reference sequence). The CDR3 spells CASSQGPGYEQYF. In DNA form, the CDR3 reads TGTGCCAGCAGCCAAGGGCCAGGCTACGAGCAGTACTTC.